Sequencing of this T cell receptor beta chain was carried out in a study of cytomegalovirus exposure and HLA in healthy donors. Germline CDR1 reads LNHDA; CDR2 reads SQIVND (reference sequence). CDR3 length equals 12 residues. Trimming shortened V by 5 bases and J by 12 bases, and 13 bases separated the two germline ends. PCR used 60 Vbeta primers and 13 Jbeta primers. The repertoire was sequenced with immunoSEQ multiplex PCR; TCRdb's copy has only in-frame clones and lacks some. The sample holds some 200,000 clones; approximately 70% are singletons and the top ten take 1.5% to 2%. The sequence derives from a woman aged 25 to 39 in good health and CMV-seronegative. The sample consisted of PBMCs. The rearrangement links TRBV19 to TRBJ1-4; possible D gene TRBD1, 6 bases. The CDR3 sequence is CASSLQGWELFF. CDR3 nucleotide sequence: TGTGCCAGTAGTCTACAGGGATGGGAACTGTTTTTT. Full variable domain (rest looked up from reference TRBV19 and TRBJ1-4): DGGITQSPKYLFRKEGQNVTLSCEQNLNHDAMYWYRQDPGQGLRLIYYSQIVNDFQKGDIAEGYSVSREKKESFPLTVTSAQKNPTAFYLCASSLQGWELFFGSGTQLSVL.